Below are 18 T cell receptor beta chains sequenced from a single sample in a study of T cell responses to AZD1222 COVID-19 vaccine (dated by TCRdb to the early 2020s). The library was obtained by the immunoSEQ multiplex PCR assay. TCRdb's version of the immuneACCESS table is confined to in-frame rearrangements and falls short of the full clone set. An unresolved V gene accounts for under half of the shortfall where checked; the remainder is of unknown origin. This sample holds over 120,000 clones; about 90% were observed only once. The ten most abundant clones make up 3.5% to 4.5% of the sample. In light of the paper, this sample's time point label describes: baseline before first vaccination. This sample comprised peripheral blood, obtained on day 0 of AZD1222 vaccination. These receptor sequences come from an adult in good health.

The gene calls are TRBV28 and TRBJ2-7, with 10 bases that match TRBD2. In germline, CDR1 is MDHEN, CDR2 SYDVKM. The length of the CDR3 is 21 residues. J gave up 2 bases and V 5 bases, and 24 bases lay outside the gene matches. CDR3 amino acids: CASSPIATTGRTSGNAYEQYF. The CDR3 nucleotides read TGTGCCAGCAGTCCCATCGCCACGACAGGGCGGACTAGCGGAAACGCCTACGAGCAGTACTTC. Looking up the rest from reference TRBV28 and TRBJ2-7 gives the full variable domain: DVKVTQSSRYLVKRTGEKVFLECVQDMDHENMFWYRQDPGLGLRLIYFSYDVKMKEKGDIPEGYSVSREKKERFSLILESASTNQTSMYLCASSPIATTGRTSGNAYEQYFGPGTRLTVT.

This chain links TRBV30 with TRBJ1-1; TRBD1 aligns across 8 bases. V lost 0 bases to trimming and J lost 6 bases; unmatched junction nucleotides: 6. Germline V gives CDR1 GTSNPN, CDR2 SVGIG (reference sequence). This CDR3 has 14 amino acids. The CDR3 DNA sequence: TGTGCCTGGAGTGTGCAGGGGGCCTACTCTGAAGCTTTCTTT. This gives the protein CAWSVQGAYSEAFF.

The chain is built from TRBV5-1 and TRBJ2-1, with D tentatively TRBD1 (6 bases). Trimming left V 2 bases short and J 6 bases short, with 6 bases between. The CDR3 is 12 residues long. Per germline, CDR1 SGHRS and CDR2 YFSETQ. CDR3: CASSLGGNEQFF. CDR3 nucleotides: TGCGCCAGCAGCTTAGGGGGCAATGAGCAGTTCTTC. The variable domain in full, with the rest retrieved from reference TRBV5-1 and TRBJ2-1, is KAGVTQTPRYLIKTRGQQVTLSCSPISGHRSVSWYQQTPGQGLQFLFEYFSETQRNKGNFPGRFSGRQFSNSRSEMNVSTLELGDSALYLCASSLGGNEQFFGPGTRLTVL.

This CDR3 is CASSPPSGRVYEQFF. The CDR3, as DNA: TGCGCCAGCAGCCCGCCTAGCGGGAGGGTCTATGAGCAGTTCTTC. The rearrangement joins TRBV5-1 to TRBJ2-1, with 12 bases that match TRBD2. Trimming at V came to 4 bases and at J to 8 bases, leaving 7 bases not matched to a gene. The germline V gene encodes CDR1 SGHRS and CDR2 YFSETQ. The CDR3 loop spans 15 amino acids.

This chain uses TRBV5-4 with TRBJ2-1, with TRBD2 matching 10 bases. V dropped 2 bases and J dropped 6; count of bases not matched to a gene: 5. The CDR3 has 15 residues. Germline assignment: CDR1 SGHNT and CDR2 YYREEE (reference sequence). The CDR3 spells CASSFGSSGSNEQFF. CDR3 nucleotide sequence: TGTGCCAGCAGCTTCGGGTCTAGCGGGAGCAATGAGCAGTTCTTC.

The genes are TRBV5-4 and TRBJ1-3; no clear D gene. V dropped 0 bases and J dropped 6 bases, with 10 bases sitting between them. This CDR3 comprises 14 residues. Germline CDR1 is SGHNT and CDR2 is YYREEE (reference sequence). The CDR3 region is CASSLEYPPNTIYF. The CDR3 DNA reads TGTGCCAGCAGCTTGGAGTACCCACCAAACACCATATATTTT.

The chain carries TRBV27 and TRBJ2-2; D not certain. The germline V and J ends were trimmed by 7 bases and 0 bases, with 15 bases remaining between them. This CDR3 is built from 16 residues. The V gene's germline CDR1 is MNHEY and CDR2 SMNVEV (reference sequence). The CDR3 sequence is CASKPPGFSNTGELFF. The CDR3 bases are TGTGCCAGCAAGCCCCCCGGGTTTTCGAACACCGGGGAGCTGTTTTTT.

The chain links TRBV9 to TRBJ2-7; D might be TRBD2 (5 bases). Trimming shortened V by 0 bases and J by 0 bases, and 10 bases separated the two germline ends. Germline-derived CDR1 and CDR2 are SGDLS and YYNGEE. This CDR3 is 15 amino acids long. This CDR3 reads CASSVGAEVSYEQYF. CDR3 nucleotide sequence: TGTGCCAGCAGCGTAGGAGCGGAGGTCTCCTACGAGCAGTACTTC.

The chain employs TRBV24-1 and TRBJ2-5; tentative D call: TRBD1 (6 bases). Germline values: CDR1 KGHDR, CDR2 SFDVKD. Trimming removed 3 bases from V and 5 bases from J, with 12 bases in between. The length of the CDR3 is 14 residues. The CDR3 coding sequence is TGTGCCACCAGTGATGCAGGGGAAGGGGAGACCCAGTACTTC. Residues: CATSDAGEGETQYF.

The rearrangement joins TRBV7-3 to TRBJ2-1, with 10 bases aligning to TRBD2. Germline lookup yields CDR1 SGHTA and CDR2 FQGTGA. The CDR3 has 16 residues. V was pared by 2 bases and J by 7 bases, with 8 bases of the junction left unmatched. CDR3 protein: CASSLRATSGNNEQFF. The CDR3 nucleotides read TGTGCCAGCAGCTTACGGGCTACTAGCGGGAATAATGAGCAGTTCTTC.

The rearrangement links TRBV21-1 to TRBJ1-5; the table's TRBD1 call for D was not verified on the DNA. TRBV21-1 is a pseudogene locus. The CDR3 sequence is 17 residues long. The CDR3 is CASSKALSGSINQPQHF. CDR3 sequence (DNA): TGTGCCAGCAGCAAAGCGCTTTCAGGGTCCATCAATCAGCCCCAGCATTTT.

The rearrangement joins TRBV19 to TRBJ1-2; unclear D gene. The CDR3 is 13 residues long. Germline V gene lookup returns CDR1 LNHDA and CDR2 SQIVND (reference sequence). The V and J ends lost 6 bases and 4 bases respectively, with 12 bases between them. CDR3 protein: CASRSRQVYGYTF. In DNA, the CDR3 is TGTGCCAGTAGAAGCAGGCAAGTCTATGGCTACACCTTC.

This clone was recorded a few times. The genes are TRBV7-2 and TRBJ2-4; D unclear. V was shortened by 8 bases and J by 1 base, with 9 bases between the two germline ends. Germline V gene lookup returns CDR1 SGHTA and CDR2 FQGNSA. The CDR3 spans 13 residues. The CDR3, as DNA: TGTGCCAGCTCAATGCAGGCCAAAAACATTCAGTACTTC. Protein sequence: CASSMQAKNIQYF.

The chain carries TRBV27 and TRBJ2-7, with 7 bases aligning to TRBD1. This CDR3 region has 14 residues. V trimming: 6 bases; J trimming: 0 bases; junction bases outside the gene matches: 5. Germline CDR1 is MNHEY and CDR2 is SMNVEV (reference sequence). CDR3 DNA: TGTGCCAGCAGCAGACAGGGTACCTCCTACGAGCAGTACTTC. Its translation is CASSRQGTSYEQYF.

This rearrangement joins TRBV7-8 to TRBJ2-7; no reliable D call. V dropped 5 bases and J dropped 4 bases, with 12 bases sitting between them. CDR3 length: 13 amino acids. In germline, CDR1 is SGHVS, CDR2 FQNEAQ. The CDR3 reads CASSRILDYEQYF. For the CDR3, the DNA is TGTGCCAGCAGCCGAATATTGGATTACGAGCAGTACTTC.

The rearrangement links TRBV19 to TRBJ2-1, with 7 bases lining up with TRBD2. This CDR3 contains 13 residues. The germline CDR1 and CDR2 sequences are LNHDA and SQIVND (reference sequence). J gave up 8 bases and V 3 bases, and 4 bases lay outside the gene matches. CDR3 in amino acids: CASSMGTTDEQFF. The CDR3 nucleotides read TGTGCCAGTAGTATGGGGACTACCGATGAGCAGTTCTTC. Drawing the rest from reference TRBV19 and TRBJ2-1, the complete variable domain is DGGITQSPKYLFRKEGQNVTLSCEQNLNHDAMYWYRQDPGQGLRLIYYSQIVNDFQKGDIAEGYSVSREKKESFPLTVTSAQKNPTAFYLCASSMGTTDEQFFGPGTRLTVL.

The J gene is TRBJ2-2, the V gene TRBV7-3, with a weak D call TRBD2 (7 bases). The CDR3 extends over 15 amino acids. Germline V CDR1 and CDR2: SGHTA, FQGTGA. Trimming stripped 5 bases from V and 3 bases from J, with 13 bases between. The CDR3 protein is CASSQAGGHTGELFF. The CDR3 region has the DNA TGTGCCAGCAGCCAAGCCGGGGGGCACACCGGGGAGCTGTTTTTT.

The rearrangement uses TRBV11-2 and TRBJ1-5; D call uncertain. This CDR3 has 14 amino acids. V lost 0 bases to trimming and J lost 3 bases, with 6 bases between them. Germline loops: CDR1 SGHAT, CDR2 FQNNGV. The CDR3 region has the DNA TGTGCCAGCAGCTTAGACAGGTTCAATCAGCCCCAGCATTTT. Encoded protein: CASSLDRFNQPQHF.